The TCR beta chain described here comes from a study of T cell repertoires in cytomegalovirus infection. Looking at the study overall: HLA-C-restricted CMV epitopes, recently identified, and well-studied HLA-B-restricted ones were used by the study. Matching HLA type, along with CMV infection, was indicated by public TCR beta signatures. Study outcomes and limitations: Predominance within the ex vivo response was attributable to HLA-C-restricted CMV-specific TCR beta clonotypes.

V gave up 4 bases and J gave up 2 bases, with 6 bases separating them. The CDR3 is 12 amino acids. Germline CDR1 reads WNHNN; CDR2 reads SYGVQD (reference sequence). MiXCR, run by TCRdb on the reads, gives a single entry per CDR3 protein. The sample records about 740,000 distinct CDR3 sequences, about 30% being singletons. This clonotype has a single count. The antigen is undetermined. The chain employs TRBV10-1 and TRBJ2-7; the D is unclear. The starting material was cultured PBMCs, obtained from culture after CMV antigen stimulation. This clonotype was obtained from a human donor in good health (CMV status not recorded). Some clones in this sample may be carry-over from other donors' samples. The chain's CDR3 is CASSADAYEQYF. The CDR3, as DNA: TGCGCCAGCAGTGCAGACGCCTACGAGCAGTACTTC.